This T cell receptor beta chain was captured in a study of cytomegalovirus exposure and HLA in healthy donors. As to this clone: Antigen specificity is unknown.

The CDR3 contains 14 residues. Germline-derived CDR1 and CDR2 are SGHRS and YFSETQ. V dropped 0 bases and J dropped 5 bases, with 11 bases sitting between them. Unrecorded immune exposure was likely among donors, who were nominally healthy when sampled. Study-wide results and caveats: Both high specificity and high sensitivity reportedly marked the classifier's diagnosis of cytomegalovirus status.

Both 60 Vbeta primers and 13 Jbeta primers went into the PCR. The data were produced by immunoSEQ multiplex PCR, yet TCRdb's version contains in-frame clones alone and is incomplete. The sample holds about 150,000 clones, about 74% seen once. Material: PBMCs. The receptor was isolated from a woman in her forties in good health and CMV-seronegative. The chain combines TRBV5-1 with TRBJ2-5; D is perhaps TRBD2 (6 bases). The CDR3 region has the DNA TGCGCCAGCAGCTTGGAAAAAAGCGGGGAGACCCAGTACTTC. Encoded protein: CASSLEKSGETQYF.